This T cell receptor (beta chain) appears in the sequencing data of a study of PD-L1 blockade in urothelial cancer. Profiling relied on immunoSEQ multiplex PCR, and the TCRdb table lists in-frame clones only, not all of them. Of roughly 120,000 clones listed, around 84% were seen once; the top ten hold 2.5% to 3.5%. The time point: pretreatment peripheral blood. Germline V gene data show CDR1 as SGHDT and CDR2 as YYEEEE. The J segment lost 7 bases and the V segment lost 1 base, leaving 9 bases of the junction unmatched. CDR3 length: 16 residues. Sequences were derived from PBMCs, sampled around atezolizumab (anti-PD-L1) treatment. The TCR sequence derives from a man aged 45-60 years with urothelial cancer. The chain has TRBV5-6 and TRBJ2-1; 9 bases map to TRBD2. The CDR3 bases are TGTGCCAGCAGCTTGCGCGGGAGGGCCTATTGGAATGAGCAGTTCTTC. Translated, it gives CASSLRGRAYWNEQFF.